This T cell receptor (beta chain) was recovered during a study of Graves' ophthalmopathy and Graves' hyperthyroidism. Study-wide context: The stable label applied to hyperthyroidism with no ophthalmopathy within 18 months of follow-up. Study-level results: Blood samples also showed most expanded thyroid clonotypes exceeding 0.001 frequency. The model flagged ophthalmopathy progression at 55% to 71% sensitivity and 72% to 80% specificity.

The study amplified TCR beta CDR3 regions using RNA transcripts. The first round was an RT-PCR with HTBI primers, and the second round was a multiplex PCR. TCRdb reprocessed the multiplex PCR reads via MiXCR and lists one record per CDR3 protein. The sample holds some 1.1 million distinct CDR3 sequences; 36% are singletons and the top ten take 11%. The study recruited hyperthyroidism patients aged 18 to 65 who were newly diagnosed, under 2 months' duration. The CDR3 extends over 13 amino acids. Germline V lookup: CDR1 SGHRS, CDR2 YFSETQ. Trimming removed 5 bases from V and 6 bases from J, with 11 bases in between. This clonotype came up a few times. Its antigen is unknown.

Input material: peripheral blood or thyroid tissue (not recorded which). This TCR was sampled from an adult man with Graves' hyperthyroidism. The rearrangement uses TRBV5-1 and TRBJ2-2; perhaps TRBD1 as D (6 bases). The CDR3 sequence is CASRTGIPGELFF. The DNA of the CDR3 is TGCGCCAGCAGAACAGGGATCCCCGGGGAGCTGTTTTTT.